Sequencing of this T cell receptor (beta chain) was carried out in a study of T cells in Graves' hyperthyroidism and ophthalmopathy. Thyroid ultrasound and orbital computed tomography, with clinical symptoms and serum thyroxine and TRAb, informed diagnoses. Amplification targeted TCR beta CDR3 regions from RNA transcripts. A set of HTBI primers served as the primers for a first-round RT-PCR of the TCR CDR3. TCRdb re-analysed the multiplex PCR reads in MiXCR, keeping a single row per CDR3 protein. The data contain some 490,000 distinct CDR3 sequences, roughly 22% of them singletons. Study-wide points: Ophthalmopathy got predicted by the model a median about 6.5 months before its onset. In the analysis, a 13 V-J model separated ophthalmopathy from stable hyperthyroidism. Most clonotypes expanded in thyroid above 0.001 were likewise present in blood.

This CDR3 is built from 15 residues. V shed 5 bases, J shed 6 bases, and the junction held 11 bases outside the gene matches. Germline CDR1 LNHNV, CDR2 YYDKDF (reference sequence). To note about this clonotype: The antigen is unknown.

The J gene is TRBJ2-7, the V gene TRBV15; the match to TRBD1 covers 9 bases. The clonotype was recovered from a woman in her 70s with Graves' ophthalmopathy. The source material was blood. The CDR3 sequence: CATSGTGQGKGEQYF. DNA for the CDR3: TGTGCCACCAGCGGGACGGGACAGGGAAAGGGCGAGCAGTACTTC. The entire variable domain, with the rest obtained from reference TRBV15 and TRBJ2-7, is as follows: DAMVIQNPRYQVTQFGKPVTLSCSQTLNHNVMYWYQQKSSQAPKLLFHYYDKDFNNEADTPDNFQSRRPNTSFCFLDIRSPGLGDTAMYLCATSGTGQGKGEQYFGPGTRLTVT.